Included here is one T cell receptor (beta chain) sequence, with context. Its specificity is unknown. The data are from a study of T cells in Graves' hyperthyroidism and ophthalmopathy. The TCR beta CDR3 regions underwent amplification using RNA transcripts as the source. An initial round of RT-PCR targeting the TCR CDR3 relied on the HTBI primer set. A single record per CDR3 protein comes from TCRdb applying MiXCR to the multiplex PCR reads. The sample carries approximately 640,000 distinct CDR3 sequences, about 45% recorded once. Study-level points and caveats: Before onset, ophthalmopathy was predicted by the model a median around 6.5 months earlier. Most thyroid clonotypes that were expanded above 0.001 also turned up in blood.

Germline CDR1 SGHTA, CDR2 FQGTGA. V was shortened by 5 bases and J by 2 bases, with 12 bases between the two germline ends. There are 14 residues in the CDR3. J is TRBJ2-5 and V is TRBV7-3; tentatively, D is TRBD1 (7 bases). The clonotype originates from an adult man with Graves' disease, either hyperthyroidism or ophthalmopathy (not recorded which). Input material: peripheral blood or thyroid tissue (not recorded which). In DNA form, the CDR3 reads TGTGCCAGCAGCGACAGGGAGGCGCAAGAGACCCAGTACTTC. This gives the protein CASSDREAQETQYF.